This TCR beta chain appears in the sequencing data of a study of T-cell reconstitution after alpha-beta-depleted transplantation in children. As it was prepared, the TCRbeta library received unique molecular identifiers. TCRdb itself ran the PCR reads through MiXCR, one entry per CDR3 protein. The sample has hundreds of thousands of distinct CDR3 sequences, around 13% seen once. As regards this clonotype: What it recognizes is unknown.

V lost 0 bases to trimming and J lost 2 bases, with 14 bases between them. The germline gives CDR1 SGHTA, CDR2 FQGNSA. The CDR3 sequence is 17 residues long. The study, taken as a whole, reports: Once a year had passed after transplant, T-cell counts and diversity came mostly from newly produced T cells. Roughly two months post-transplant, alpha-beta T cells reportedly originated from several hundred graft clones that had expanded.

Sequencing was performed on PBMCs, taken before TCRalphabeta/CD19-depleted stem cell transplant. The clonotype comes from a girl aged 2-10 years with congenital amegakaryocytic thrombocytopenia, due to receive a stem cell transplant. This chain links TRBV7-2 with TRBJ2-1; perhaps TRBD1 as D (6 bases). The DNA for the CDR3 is TGTGCCAGCAGCTTAGCGCGCAGGGGCAAGACCTACAATGAGCAGTTCTTC. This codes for CASSLARRGKTYNEQFF.